These 26 T cell receptor beta chains were all obtained from the same sample, sequenced in a study of cytomegalovirus exposure and HLA in healthy donors. Assay used: immunoSEQ multiplex PCR; TCRdb lists only in-frame clones, some missing. The sample has 45,000 to 70,000 clones, roughly 93% seen once; the top ten hold approximately 5.5%. Sequencing input: PBMCs. The receptor source for this set is a woman under 30 in good health and CMV-seronegative.

V usage is TRBV6-6 and J usage is TRBJ2-1; D unclear. V lost 5 bases and J lost 0, with 2 bases in between. The CDR3 has 12 residues. Germline CDR1 is MNHNY and CDR2 is SVGAGI (reference sequence). The CDR3 DNA reads TGTGCCAGCAGTCTCTCCTACAATGAGCAGTTCTTC. Translated, it gives CASSLSYNEQFF.

This rearrangement joins TRBV6-6 to TRBJ2-7; D uncertain. The CDR3 spans 14 residues. V lost 6 bases and J lost 2, with 14 bases in between. Germline V gives CDR1 MNHNY, CDR2 SVGAGI (reference sequence). The CDR3, as DNA: TGTGCCAGCAGCAACGATGGCGGAACCTACGAGCAGTACGTC. This codes for CASSNDGGTYEQYV.

V is TRBV7-8 and J is TRBJ2-7; weak D call: TRBD2 (7 bases). Trimming cost V 6 bases and J 4 bases, with 25 bases left between them. The CDR3 is 17 residues long. CDR1 and CDR2 from the germline V gene are SGHVS and FQNEAQ. CDR3 sequence (DNA): TGTGCCAGCAGACCGCAGGGGCGGGGGTTCCTTCAATACGAGCAGTACTTC. Translation: CASRPQGRGFLQYEQYF.

This clone is a singleton in its sample. The chain has TRBV18 and TRBJ2-5, with 10 nucleotides matching TRBD2. The CDR3 consists of 17 residues. V lost 0 bases and J lost 1; bases outside the gene matches: 5. CDR1 KGHSH and CDR2 LQKENI come from the germline V gene. The CDR3 here is CASSPPLIAGGQETQYF. The CDR3 DNA reads as TGTGCCAGCTCACCACCTCTAATAGCGGGAGGCCAAGAGACCCAGTACTTC. Variable domain in full (rest from reference TRBV18 and TRBJ2-5): NAGVMQNPRHLVRRRGQEARLRCSPMKGHSHVYWYRQLPEEGLKFMVYLQKENIIDESGMPKERFSAEFPKEGPSILRIQQVVRGDSAAYFCASSPPLIAGGQETQYFGPGTRLLVL.

The chain couples TRBV6-1 to TRBJ2-1; 9 bases map to TRBD2. Germline CDR1 MNHNS, CDR2 SASEGT. J lost 8 bases, V lost 8 bases, and 10 bases had no gene match. The CDR3 has 14 amino acids. CDR3 coding DNA: TGTGCCAGCGGCGGGAGGGGGGATATTGATGAGCAGTTCTTC. Amino acid sequence: CASGGRGDIDEQFF.

The chain uses TRBV2 and TRBJ1-4, with D perhaps matching TRBD1 (5 bases). V dropped 7 bases and J dropped 6 bases, with 18 bases sitting between them. In germline, CDR1 is SNHLY, CDR2 FYNNEI. The CDR3 runs to 15 residues. The CDR3 nucleotides are TGTGCCAGCAAACGTCAGGGTTTTTTTTATGAAAAACTGTTTTTT. Translated, it gives CASKRQGFFYEKLFF.

V usage is TRBV5-6 and J usage is TRBJ1-1; 7 positions agree with TRBD1. This CDR3 comprises 13 residues. J lost 6 bases, V lost 6 bases, and 8 bases had no gene match. Germline V gives CDR1 SGHDT, CDR2 YYEEEE. The CDR3 DNA follows: TGTGCCAGCACCCGGGACAGCCCACCTGAAGCTTTCTTT. This translates into CASTRDSPPEAFF.

This chain uses TRBV29-1 with TRBJ2-5; D perhaps matches TRBD2 (7 bases). The CDR3 is 11 residues long. Trimming pared 3 bases from V and 11 bases from J, leaving 13 bases between. CDR1 SQVTM and CDR2 ANQGSEA come from the germline V gene. In DNA, the CDR3 is TGCAGCGTTGATCAGGGAGGGGGTCAGTACTTC. Amino acid sequence: CSVDQGGGQYF.

The V call is TRBV5-4, the J call TRBJ2-5; D gene uncertain. Germline V lookup: CDR1 SGHNT, CDR2 YYREEE (reference sequence). The CDR3 totals 14 residues. V shed 1 base and J shed 2 bases, with 9 bases lying between them. DNA of the CDR3: TGTGCCAGCAGCTTGAAAAGTCTACAAGAGACCCAGTACTTC. Amino acid sequence: CASSLKSLQETQYF.

This sequence joins TRBV13 and TRBJ2-7; D is possibly TRBD2 (6 bases). The V end was cut by 2 bases, the J end by 6 bases, with 20 bases between. Germline V gives CDR1 PRHDT, CDR2 FYEKMQ (reference sequence). The CDR3 length is 16 residues. The CDR3 loop reads CASSLSGGVAMGEQYF. The CDR3 coding sequence is TGTGCCAGCAGCTTATCGGGCGGGGTCGCGATGGGCGAGCAGTACTTC.

The rearrangement joins TRBV7-9 to TRBJ2-7; 7 nucleotides align to TRBD2. The V gene end was trimmed by 3 bases and the J gene end by 0 bases; junction bases not matched to a gene: 2. Per germline, CDR1 SEHNR and CDR2 FQNEAQ (reference sequence). The CDR3 contains 14 residues. CDR3 sequence (DNA): TGTGCCAGCAGCTTCGGCGGGGGCTCCTACGAGCAGTACTTC. Its protein is CASSFGGGSYEQYF. The variable domain in full, with the rest retrieved from reference TRBV7-9 and TRBJ2-7, is DTGVSQNPRHKITKRGQNVTFRCDPISEHNRLYWYRQTLGQGPEFLTYFQNEAQLEKSRLLSDRFSAERPKGSFSTLEIQRTEQGDSAMYLCASSFGGGSYEQYFGPGTRLTVT.

This clone is a singleton in its sample. V usage is TRBV18 and J usage is TRBJ2-1, with 7 nucleotides matching TRBD2. CDR3 size: 15 residues. V trimming: 6 bases; J trimming: 4 bases; junction bases outside the gene matches: 9. Germline V gene data show CDR1 as KGHSH and CDR2 as LQKENI. CDR3 nucleotide sequence: TGTGCCAGCTCCCAATATAGCGGGTTATACAATGAGCAGTTCTTC. This translates into CASSQYSGLYNEQFF.

The chain combines TRBV13 with TRBJ1-2; possible D gene TRBD1, 5 bases. The CDR3 sequence is 14 residues long. V lost 6 bases and J 6 bases, leaving 17 bases between the germline ends. Germline values: CDR1 PRHDT, CDR2 FYEKMQ (reference sequence). CDR3 protein: CASRIQGNIHGYTF. For the CDR3, the DNA is TGTGCCAGCAGGATCCAGGGCAATATCCATGGCTACACCTTC.

The chain joins TRBV27 to TRBJ1-4; no definite D call. The last part of the DNA fits TRBJ2-2 better; the J call may be wrong. This CDR3 region has 14 residues. Germline CDR1 is MNHEY and CDR2 is SMNVEV (reference sequence). CDR3 protein: CASSFSPRTRELFF. The CDR3 coding sequence is TGTGCCAGCAGTTTTTCACCCCGAACGCGGGAGCTGTTTTTT.

J is TRBJ2-3 and V is TRBV7-6, with a possible D match to TRBD2 (7 bases). V lost 4 bases to trimming and J lost 3 bases, with 17 bases between them. CDR1 is SGHVS, CDR2 FNYEAQ, per germline. The CDR3 is 16 residues long. The CDR3 here is CASSSGGTTGTDTQYF. CDR3 sequence (DNA): TGTGCCAGCAGCTCGGGGGGCACAACAGGGACAGATACGCAGTATTTT. The complete variable domain, with remaining parts taken from reference TRBV7-6 and TRBJ2-3, reads GAGVSQSPRYKVTKRGQDVALRCDPISGHVSLYWYRQALGQGPEFLTYFNYEAQQDKSGLPNDRFSAERPEGSISTLTIQRTEQRDSAMYRCASSSGGTTGTDTQYFGPGTRLTVL.

V and J are TRBV18 and TRBJ1-2; D is unresolved. V was pared by 3 bases and J by 1 base, with 18 bases between. CDR3 length: 17 residues. In germline, CDR1 is KGHSH, CDR2 LQKENI. CDR3 DNA: TGTGCCAGCTCACCGTTCCCTGAGAGAGCCTATAACTATGGCTACACCTTC. Its translation: CASSPFPERAYNYGYTF.

The chain has TRBV6-1 and TRBJ2-1; D might be TRBD2 (6 bases). CDR1 and CDR2 from the germline V gene are MNHNS and SASEGT. This CDR3 comprises 15 residues. V was trimmed by 3 bases and J by 4 bases, leaving 13 bases between them. The CDR3 reads CASSEFGGTYNEQFF. DNA for the CDR3: TGTGCCAGCAGTGAGTTTGGGGGGACTTACAATGAGCAGTTCTTC.

This chain connects TRBV10-1 to TRBJ2-7; 7 bases align to TRBD2. Germline values: CDR1 WNHNN, CDR2 SYGVQD (reference sequence). V gave up 6 bases and J gave up 6 bases; unmatched junction bases: 5. The CDR3 loop spans 12 amino acids. For the CDR3, the DNA is TGCGCCAGCAGGGGAGGGCTTGCCGAGCAGTACGTC. It is translated as CASRGGLAEQYV.

J is TRBJ1-2 and V is TRBV7-2; perhaps TRBD1 as D (5 bases). Looked up from germline, CDR1 is SGHTA and CDR2 is FQGNSA. V was cut by 5 bases and J by 1 base, with 11 bases left in between. CDR3 size: 14 residues. CDR3 nucleotides: TGTGCCAGCAGCACGACAGTCTTTAACTATGGCTACACCTTC. Translating it yields CASSTTVFNYGYTF.

The V call is TRBV9, the J call TRBJ2-1, with TRBD2 as a possible D gene (6 bases). The CDR3 totals 11 residues. The V end lost 4 bases, the J end lost 9 bases, and 8 bases lay between the germline ends. The germline V gene encodes CDR1 SGDLS and CDR2 YYNGEE. The chain's CDR3 is CASSREVEQFF. The CDR3 region has the DNA TGTGCCAGCAGCAGGGAGGTTGAGCAGTTCTTC.

CDR3 bases: TGCAGCGTTTCTGTTAGCGACTACAATGAGCAGTTCTTC. This codes for CSVSVSDYNEQFF. V and J are TRBV29-1 and TRBJ2-1; TRBD2 might be the D (5 bases). V lost 5 bases, J lost 3 bases, and 11 bases lay in between. This CDR3 has 13 amino acids. The germline CDR1 and CDR2 sequences are SQVTM and ANQGSEA.

The chain uses TRBV9 and TRBJ2-2, with 9 bases aligning to TRBD2. CDR1 and CDR2 from the germline V gene are SGDLS and YYNGEE. The ends lost 4 bases at V and 2 bases at J; junction bases unmatched: 6. The CDR3 covers 16 residues. CDR3 residues: CASSKTSGVNTGELFF. The CDR3 coding sequence is TGTGCCAGCAGCAAGACTAGCGGAGTCAACACCGGGGAGCTGTTTTTT.

The chain combines TRBV6-1 with TRBJ2-1; 9 bases map to TRBD1. The CDR3 totals 16 residues. With 1 base clipped from V and 0 bases from J, the junction kept 1 base outside the gene matches. Germline V gene sequence: CDR1 MNHNS, CDR2 SASEGT. CDR3 residues: CASSEETGGSYNEQFF. Here the CDR3 DNA reads TGTGCCAGCAGTGAAGAGACAGGGGGCTCCTACAATGAGCAGTTCTTC.

The J gene is TRBJ2-7, the V gene TRBV27; 10 positions match TRBD2. Losses at the gene ends were 4 bases for V and 5 bases for J; bases not matched to a gene: 5. This CDR3 has 14 residues. The germline V gene encodes CDR1 MNHEY and CDR2 SMNVEV (reference sequence). This chain's CDR3 is CASSSSGGSHEQYF. The CDR3 nucleotides are TGTGCCAGCAGTTCTAGCGGGGGTTCCCACGAGCAGTACTTC.

The J gene is TRBJ2-7, the V gene TRBV19; tentative D call: TRBD1 (7 bases). The ends were cut back, 3 bases at V and 5 bases at J, with 17 bases in the middle. Germline V gives CDR1 LNHDA, CDR2 SQIVND (reference sequence). CDR3 length: 15 residues. In DNA form, the CDR3 reads TGTGCCAGTAGTATTGGGGGGACAGTTACCAACGAGCAGTACGTC. Protein product: CASSIGGTVTNEQYV.

The J gene is TRBJ2-3, the V gene TRBV29-1, with D possibly matching TRBD2 (5 bases). V was trimmed by 3 bases and J by 4 bases, leaving 11 bases between them. The length of the CDR3 is 13 residues. Germline V gene data show CDR1 as SQVTM and CDR2 as ANQGSEA. CDR3: CSVDTSLADTQYF. The DNA for the CDR3 is TGCAGCGTTGACACTAGTCTCGCAGATACGCAGTATTTT.